The rows below give T cell receptor beta chains drawn from one sample of a study of CD4+ T cells in melanoma. The protocol was immunoSEQ multiplex PCR, while the TCRdb copy is restricted to in-frame clones and leaves out a portion. The sample gives 20,000 to 25,000 clones, more than 70% of which show up once; 9.7% is in the top ten. The receptors stem from a human donor with melanoma. Both conserved end residues are part of each CDR3. Fields, in order: D gene, clone size, J gene, V gene, CDR3 DNA, CDR3 protein. The D gene is left open where the match is weak. The listing skips clone size in some rows; elsewhere it reads once, few, many or a size class.

.,.,TRBJ1-1,TRBV5-1,TGCGCCAGCAGCTTGGGTGGCAGGGGGAACACTGAAGCTTTCTTT,CASSLGGRGNTEAFF
.,once,TRBJ2-1,TRBV18,TGTGCCAGCTCACCACTTTCCGGGAATGAGCAGTTCTTC,CASSPLSGNEQFF
.,.,TRBJ2-7,TRBV2,TGTGCCAGCATTCGACGATTACGAGATTACGAGCAGTACTTC,CASIRRLRDYEQYF
.,.,TRBJ2-2,TRBV7-8,TGTGCCAGCAGCTTAGACGGGGCTGCGAACACCGGGGAGCTGTTTTTT,CASSLDGAANTGELFF
TRBD1,.,TRBJ1-5,TRBV7-2,TGTGCCAGCAGCTTATCGGGACAGGGTGACCGGCCCCAGCATTTT,CASSLSGQGDRPQHF
.,medium-sized,TRBJ1-2,TRBV7-9,TGTGCCAGCAGCTCTACAGGGACCAACTATGGCTACACCTTC,CASSSTGTNYGYTF
.,.,TRBJ2-7,TRBV18,TGTGCCAGCTCACCTTCACAGGGTATCTTTTACGAGCAGTACTTC,CASSPSQGIFYEQYF
.,once,TRBJ2-7,TRBV6-1,TGTGCCAGCAGTGAATCCCCTTCCTACGAGCAGTACTTC,CASSESPSYEQYF
TRBD1,once,TRBJ2-7,TRBV11-2,TGTGCCAGCAGCTCCCCCGGACAGGGAGCCTACGAGCAGTACTTC,CASSSPGQGAYEQYF
TRBD2,.,TRBJ2-3,TRBV11-3,TGTGCCAGCAGCCCGACTAGCGGGGGGGGCACAGATACGCAGTATTTT,CASSPTSGGGTDTQYF
.,.,TRBJ2-7,TRBV6-5,TGTGCCAGCAGTGGGACCCTTGATAGTGAGCAGTACTTC,CASSGTLDSEQYF
.,few,TRBJ2-5,TRBV6-5,TGTGCCAGCAGTCGGGGGTTAGCCGAGACCCAGTACTTC,CASSRGLAETQYF
TRBD2,.,TRBJ2-5,TRBV5-4,TGTGCCAGCAGCCAAGGGACTAGCGCGTACCAAGAGACCCAGTACTTC,CASSQGTSAYQETQYF
TRBD1,.,TRBJ1-2,TRBV7-2,TGTGCCAGCAGCCAGGGACAGGGAACTCACTATGGCTACACCTTC,CASSQGQGTHYGYTF
TRBD2,.,TRBJ2-2,TRBV10-2,TGCGCCAGCACTCGTAGCGGGGGGGCGGGGGAGCTGTTTTTT,CASTRSGGAGELFF
.,.,TRBJ1-4,TRBV13,TGTGCCAGCAGCCTGACTCGTGCAACTAATGAAAAACTGTTTTTT,CASSLTRATNEKLFF
.,.,TRBJ1-2,TRBV28,TGTGCCAGCCGGCCGCCGACTAGTAACTATGGCTACACCTTC,CASRPPTSNYGYTF
TRBD1,.,TRBJ1-5,TRBV6-1,TGTGCCAGCACAAGGACAGGAACGACAAATCAGCCCCAGCATTTT,CASTRTGTTNQPQHF
TRBD1,.,TRBJ1-6,TRBV5-1,TGCGCCAGCAAGAGGACAGGGGGAATTAATTCACCCCTCCACTTT,CASKRTGGINSPLHF
TRBD2,.,TRBJ2-7,TRBV6-5,TGTGCCAGCAGACTGGGACGGGGACTATACGAGCAGTACTTC,CASRLGRGLYEQYF
.,.,TRBJ1-5,TRBV5-3,TGTGCCAGAAGCTTGATGCCCTTTAGCCAAGGGGATAGGCAGCCCCAGCATTTT,CARSLMPFSQGDRQPQHF
.,.,TRBJ2-7,TRBV10-3,TGTGCCATCAGTGAGTCGGGAAACCAGGTTGAGCAGTACTTC,CAISESGNQVEQYF
.,.,TRBJ2-7,TRBV6-1,TGTGCCAGCACCTCCGTGGTCGAGCAGTACTTC,CASTSVVEQYF
.,.,TRBJ2-7,TRBV2,TGTGCCAGCAGTGTAGAGGGGATTGGCGACGAGCAGTACTTC,CASSVEGIGDEQYF
.,.,TRBJ2-5,TRBV5-6,TGTGCCAGCAGCTCCATGGGGACCCAGTACTTC,CASSSMGTQYF
TRBD1,.,TRBJ1-1,TRBV6-6,TGTGCCAGCACCAGGGGGACGGCTGAAGCTTTCTTT,CASTRGTAEAFF
.,once,TRBJ1-1,TRBV19,TGTGCCAGTAAGACCTCCACCGCCATGAACACTGAAGCTTTCTTT,CASKTSTAMNTEAFF
.,.,TRBJ1-1,TRBV28,TGTGCCAGCAGGGGACGACAATTGAACACTGAAGCTTTCTTT,CASRGRQLNTEAFF
.,.,TRBJ2-7,TRBV11-2,TGTGCCAGCAGCGGGGTCGGATTTGCCGAGCAGTACTTC,CASSGVGFAEQYF
.,once,TRBJ1-2,TRBV5-1,TGCGCCAGCAGCTTGGATGGCAGGGGAAGAGGTTATGGCTACACCTTC,CASSLDGRGRGYGYTF
TRBD1,.,TRBJ2-1,TRBV18,TGTGCCAGCTCACCGATCTCCATTCCGGGACAGCCGGGCAATGAGCAGTTCTTC,CASSPISIPGQPGNEQFF
.,.,TRBJ1-5,TRBV5-8,TGTGCCAGCAGCCAGACAGGACTCAATCAGCCCCAGCATTTT,CASSQTGLNQPQHF
.,once,TRBJ2-1,TRBV5-1,TGCGCCAGCAGCCTGGCGACTCCCCGGTGGGGCCATGAGCAGTTCTTC,CASSLATPRWGHEQFF
.,.,TRBJ1-1,TRBV5-4,TGTGCCAGCGGGAACACTGAAGCTTTCTTT,CASGNTEAFF
.,.,TRBJ1-2,TRBV7-2,TGTGCCAGCAGCGATGCCCCAGAGGCCGGTGGCTACACCTTC,CASSDAPEAGGYTF
.,.,TRBJ2-2,TRBV4-1,TGCGCCAGCAGCCAGGACGGTCGATACACCGGGGAGCTGTTTTTT,CASSQDGRYTGELFF
.,.,TRBJ1-1,TRBV19,TGTGCCAGTAGGACCCTACCCGCCGAAGCTTTCTTT,CASRTLPAEAFF
TRBD1,.,TRBJ1-5,TRBV19,TGTGCCAGTAGTAAACCGACCGGGACAGCCCTGGGCAATCAGCCCCAGCATTTT,CASSKPTGTALGNQPQHF
.,.,TRBJ1-2,TRBV18,TGTGCCAGCTCATCCAGGGGATTCCATTCCTATGGCTACACCTTC,CASSSRGFHSYGYTF
TRBD1,.,TRBJ2-3,TRBV4-1,TGCGCCAGCAGCTCGGACAGGCGGGTCACAGATACGCAGTATTTT,CASSSDRRVTDTQYF
.,.,TRBJ2-7,TRBV5-8,TGTGCCAGCATGGAAAGTTGGCGGAACTACGAGCAGTACTTC,CASMESWRNYEQYF
TRBD1,.,TRBJ1-2,TRBV2,TGTGCCAGCAGAGAGGGACAGGGAGCTATTAACTATGGCTACACCTTC,CASREGQGAINYGYTF
.,few,TRBJ1-5,TRBV4-1,TGCGCCAGCAGCCAAAAGCCCGATCAGCCCCAGCATTTT,CASSQKPDQPQHF
TRBD1,.,TRBJ1-4,TRBV30,TGTGCCTGGAGTGGGGGACAGGGGGTTAATGAAAAACTGTTTTTT,CAWSGGQGVNEKLFF
TRBD2,.,TRBJ2-3,TRBV7-2,TGTGCCAGCAGCCCCTTCCACGAGGGAGGGGCAGATACGCAGTATTTT,CASSPFHEGGADTQYF
.,.,TRBJ1-2,TRBV27,TGTGCCAGCAGTCCTAAGGGATTCCAAATCATTCTCTATGGCTACACCTTC,CASSPKGFQIILYGYTF
TRBD2,.,TRBJ2-1,TRBV30,TGTGCCTGGAGTGCCGGGACTAGTTCCTACAATGAGCAGTTCTTC,CAWSAGTSSYNEQFF
.,.,TRBJ2-3,TRBV7-3,TGTGCCAGCAGCTTAGGCTCAATGGACTCCACAGATACGCAGTATTTT,CASSLGSMDSTDTQYF
.,few,TRBJ2-6,TRBV19,TGTGCCAGTAATCGCCGCCCAGGGACGGGGGCCAACGTCCTGACTTTC,CASNRRPGTGANVLTF
TRBD1,.,TRBJ1-1,TRBV6-5,TGTGCCAGCAGTTCGCTATCCCGGACAGGGGGCCGAGCTTTCTTT,CASSSLSRTGGRAFF